This T cell receptor (beta chain) was obtained from a study of blood T cell repertoires in COVID-19. Sequencing used immunoSEQ multiplex PCR; TCRdb keeps in-frame clones, though not all of them. The sample yields 200,000 or so clones, over 75% seen once. CDR1 SNHLY and CDR2 FYNNEI come from the germline V gene. V lost 3 bases to trimming and J lost 8 bases, with 17 bases between them. This CDR3 has 15 residues. This clone was seen only once. Specimen: PBMCs or T cells enriched from blood (not recorded which). The chain couples TRBV2 to TRBJ2-1, with D tentatively TRBD2 (6 bases). This TCR was sampled from a woman in her thirties or forties with acute COVID-19. The CDR3 bases are TGTGCCAGCAGTGAGTATAGGAGGAGGGCCTATGAGCAGTTCTTC. Amino acids: CASSEYRRRAYEQFF.